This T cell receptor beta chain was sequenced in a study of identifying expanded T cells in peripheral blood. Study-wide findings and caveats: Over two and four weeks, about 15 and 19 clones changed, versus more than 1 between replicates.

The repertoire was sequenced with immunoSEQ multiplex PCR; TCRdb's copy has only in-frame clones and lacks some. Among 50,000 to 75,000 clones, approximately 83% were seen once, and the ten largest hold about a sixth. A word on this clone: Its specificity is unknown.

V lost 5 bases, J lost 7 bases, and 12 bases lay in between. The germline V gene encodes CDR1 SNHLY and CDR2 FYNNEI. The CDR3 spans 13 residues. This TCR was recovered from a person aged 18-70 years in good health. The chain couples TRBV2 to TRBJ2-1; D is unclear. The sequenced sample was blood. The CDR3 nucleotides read TGTGCCAGCAGTTATACGATCGGGAATGAGCAGTTCTTC. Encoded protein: CASSYTIGNEQFF.